This T cell receptor (beta chain) was recovered during a study of blood T cell repertoires in COVID-19. Looking at the study overall: The analysed material was cDNA or gDNA that came from T cells, B-cell-depleted T cells, or PBMCs.

Clones were sequenced by immunoSEQ multiplex PCR, and TCRdb holds only the in-frame ones, with some missing. The sample has 300,000 to 450,000 clones, around 90% seen once. CDR3 length: 13 amino acids. The ends were cut back, 5 bases at V and 7 bases at J, with 14 bases in the middle. Germline V lookup: CDR1 SEHNR, CDR2 FQNEAQ (reference sequence). The J gene is TRBJ2-5, the V gene TRBV7-9; D not certain. The sequencing sample was made of peripheral blood. This clonotype was obtained from a woman aged 60-75 years with COVID-19, enrolled during active disease. As DNA, the CDR3 is TGTGCCAGCAGCCAAACAGAAAAAGGGACCCAGTACTTC. Its translation is CASSQTEKGTQYF. Full variable domain (remainder filled in from reference TRBV7-9 and TRBJ2-5): DTGVSQNPRHKITKRGQNVTFRCDPISEHNRLYWYRQTLGQGPEFLTYFQNEAQLEKSRLLSDRFSAERPKGSFSTLEIQRTEQGDSAMYLCASSQTEKGTQYFGPGTRLLVL.